What follows are 13 T cell receptor beta chains derived from one specimen sequenced in a study of shared clonotypes between healthy human individuals. The assay was immunoSEQ multiplex PCR, and TCRdb's table has in-frame clones only and misses some. The data contain about 380,000 clones, about 96% of them singletons. Material for sequencing was memory CD8+ T cells sorted from blood. The subset: CD45RO+ cells pooled with CCR7-negative TemRA cells. The receptors here all came from a man aged 25 to 45 in good health.

The chain couples TRBV7-2 to TRBJ2-1, with a possible D match to TRBD2 (6 bases). The CDR3 spans 14 residues. V dropped 1 base and J dropped 8 bases, with 12 bases sitting between them. CDR1 and CDR2 (germline): SGHTA, FQGNSA. CDR3 region: CASSLDGGNYEQFF. The CDR3 DNA reads as TGTGCCAGCAGCTTAGATGGCGGGAACTATGAGCAGTTCTTC.

This clone was seen a single time. The V gene is TRBV29-1, the J gene TRBJ2-2; a possible D gene is TRBD1 (6 bases). V was pared by 4 bases and J by 0 bases, with 9 bases between. This CDR3 is built from 14 residues. CDR1 and CDR2 (germline): SQVTM, ANQGSEA. The CDR3 reads CSVGGRTNTGELFF. The CDR3 DNA sequence: TGCAGCGTTGGGGGGCGGACGAACACCGGGGAGCTGTTTTTT.

V usage is TRBV25-1 and J usage is TRBJ2-3; 7 bases align to TRBD1. The CDR3 runs 15 residues. Trimming took 7 bases from V and 2 from J; bases not matched to a gene: 9. Germline assignment: CDR1 MGHDK and CDR2 SYGVNS. The DNA of the CDR3 is TGTGCCAGCACCCCCCGGGACAGAAACACAGATACGCAGTATTTT. Residues: CASTPRDRNTDTQYF.

The chain recombines TRBV11-2 with TRBJ2-1; 10 bases agree with TRBD2. Germline V CDR1 and CDR2: SGHAT, FQNNGV. V lost 5 bases to trimming and J lost 3 bases; unmatched junction nucleotides: 7. The CDR3 is 16 residues long. CDR3 sequence reads: CASSTPRTSGYNEQFF. CDR3 DNA sequence: TGTGCCAGCAGCACGCCTAGGACTAGCGGCTACAATGAGCAGTTCTTC. Full variable domain (remainder filled in from reference TRBV11-2 and TRBJ2-1): EAGVAQSPRYKIIEKRQSVAFWCNPISGHATLYWYQQILGQGPKLLIQFQNNGVVDDSQLPKDRFSAERLKGVDSTLKIQPAKLEDSAVYLCASSTPRTSGYNEQFFGPGTRLTVL.

The rearrangement links TRBV10-3 to TRBJ2-3; TRBD2 matches 8 bases. V trimming: 10 bases; J trimming: 5 bases; junction bases outside the gene matches: 17. The CDR3 totals 16 residues. The germline CDR1 and CDR2 sequences are ENHRY and SYGVKD. The CDR3 DNA reads as TGTGCCACCCGTTCCACTAGCGGCGATCGACAAGATACGCAGTATTTT. This translates into CATRSTSGDRQDTQYF.

The rearrangement joins TRBV4-2 to TRBJ2-3; the match to TRBD2 covers 8 bases. CDR1 is LGHNA, CDR2 YNFKEQ, per germline. The CDR3 totals 15 residues. J was trimmed by 4 bases and V by 0 bases; bases with no gene match: 3. This CDR3 reads CASSQDPGLADTQYF. For the CDR3, the DNA is TGTGCCAGCAGCCAAGACCCGGGACTAGCAGATACGCAGTATTTT.

This chain uses TRBV29-1 with TRBJ2-7, with 7 bases matching TRBD1. Germline V gene sequence: CDR1 SQVTM, CDR2 ANQGSEA. The CDR3 runs to 12 residues. V shed 2 bases, J shed 5 bases, and the junction held 3 bases outside the gene matches. CDR3 loop: CSVESTGNEQYF. The CDR3 coding sequence is TGCAGCGTTGAATCGACAGGGAACGAGCAGTACTTC.

This chain joins TRBV2 and TRBJ2-1; 7 nucleotides agree with TRBD2. CDR3 length equals 14 residues. Looked up from germline, CDR1 is SNHLY and CDR2 is FYNNEI. After removal of 2 bases from V and 5 bases from J, the junction contained 3 bases not matched to a gene. The CDR3 is CASSEWEGNNEQFF. CDR3 nucleotides: TGTGCCAGCAGTGAATGGGAGGGCAACAATGAGCAGTTCTTC. Complete variable domain (other parts from reference TRBV2 and TRBJ2-1): EPEVTQTPSHQVTQMGQEVILRCVPISNHLYFYWYRQILGQKVEFLVSFYNNEISEKSEIFDDQFSVERPDGSNFTLKIRSTKLEDSAMYFCASSEWEGNNEQFFGPGTRLTVL.

V is TRBV29-1 and J is TRBJ2-3; D gene ambiguous. Germline-derived CDR1 and CDR2 are SQVTM and ANQGSEA. The V end was cut by 6 bases, the J end by 5 bases, with 9 bases between. The CDR3 contains 11 residues. CDR3 sequence (DNA): TGCAGCGTGTCCGGGTTAGATACGCAGTATTTT. Protein sequence: CSVSGLDTQYF.

The chain is built from TRBV27 and TRBJ1-1; tentative D call: TRBD1 (6 bases). This CDR3 has 16 amino acids. V was pared by 5 bases and J by 4 bases, with 20 bases between. CDR1 is MNHEY, CDR2 SMNVEV, per germline (reference sequence). The CDR3 sequence is CASSPMGPRGFTEAFF. DNA for the CDR3: TGTGCCAGCAGTCCTATGGGGCCAAGGGGGTTCACTGAAGCTTTCTTT.

The chain is built from TRBV29-1 and TRBJ2-7; 9 nucleotides align to TRBD2. V shed 5 bases and J 1 base; nucleotides not matched to a gene: 0. The length of the CDR3 is 12 residues. Germline V gives CDR1 SQVTM, CDR2 ANQGSEA. The CDR3 nucleotides are TGCAGCGTTAGCGGGAGGTCCTACGAGCAGTACTTC. Its translation is CSVSGRSYEQYF.

The chain combines TRBV27 with TRBJ2-1; 10 bases match TRBD2. This CDR3 region has 14 residues. CDR1 is MNHEY and CDR2 is SMNVEV in the germline V gene (reference sequence). The trim removed 2 bases at V and 10 bases at J, leaving 5 bases unmatched. CDR3: CASSLLAGVGEQFF. CDR3 bases: TGTGCCAGCAGTTTACTAGCGGGAGTGGGGGAGCAGTTCTTC.

This clone has a handful of counts. The genes are TRBV10-1 and TRBJ2-2; unclear D gene. The V end lost 6 bases, the J end lost 7 bases, and 9 bases lay between the germline ends. Looked up from germline, CDR1 is WNHNN and CDR2 is SYGVQD (reference sequence). The CDR3 is 12 amino acids. CDR3 region: CASRGVSGELFF. The CDR3 DNA is TGCGCCAGCAGAGGTGTTAGCGGGGAGCTGTTTTTT.